The rows below give T cell receptor beta chains drawn from one sample of a study of response to subunit inactivated influenza vaccine. Each CDR3 protein is one row after TCRdb ran MiXCR on the RT-PCR reads. The data contain about 570,000 distinct CDR3 sequences, around 11% of them singletons. This sample was shared with a second study, whose subject was T cells expressing NK-cell markers.

The specimen comprised PBMCs from blood, sampled on the day of vaccination. The source of these receptors is a man in his forties or fifties who received an inactivated influenza vaccine. Each CDR3 is given with its conserved first and last residue. The order of the fields is V gene, J gene, D gene, clone size, CDR3 DNA, CDR3 protein. The D gene is left open where the match is weak. A clone size is listed for some rows: how often the clone was seen (once, few, many), or a class if it is expanded.

>TRBV24-1|TRBJ2-3|TRBD1|-
TGTGCCACCAGTGACCCTGGACAGGAACCTCTTAGTAGCACAGATACGCAGTATTTT
CATSDPGQEPLSSTDTQYF
>TRBV12-3/TRBV12-4|TRBJ2-5|-|-
TGTGCCAGCAGTGGCTTGATGCAAGAGACCCAGTACTTC
CASSGLMQETQYF
>TRBV20-1|TRBJ2-3|-|-
TGCAGTGCTTACCCGATCGCGGGATCCCCTGATCTCACAGATACGCAGTATTTT
CSAYPIAGSPDLTDTQYF
>TRBV4-1|TRBJ1-5|-|few
TGCGCCAGCAACTCCCTCCCTGGCCAGCCCCAGCATTTT
CASNSLPGQPQHF
>TRBV5-1|TRBJ1-6|-|few
TGCGCCAGCAGCTTGTCGGGACCGAGTAATTCACCCCTCCACTTT
CASSLSGPSNSPLHF
>TRBV7-9|TRBJ2-3|-|-
TGTGCCAGCAGCTTATACGTCCAGGAAGGGCGAGATACGCAGTATTTT
CASSLYVQEGRDTQYF
>TRBV12-3/TRBV12-4|TRBJ1-2|-|many
TGTGCCAGCCGGCTTGGAGGGAGATATGGCTACACCTTC
CASRLGGRYGYTF
>TRBV7-2|TRBJ2-7|TRBD1|-
TGTGCCAGCAGCTTAGGACAGGGAACGATCTACGAGCAGTACTTC
CASSLGQGTIYEQYF
>TRBV4-3|TRBJ1-1|-|-
TGCGCCAGCAGCCAAGATATCAGGGTGGCGAACACTGAAGCTTTCTTT
CASSQDIRVANTEAFF
>TRBV5-1|TRBJ1-1|-|many
TGTGCCAGCAGTTTAGGGGCGCGGAACACTGAAGCTTTCTTT
CASSLGARNTEAFF
>TRBV10-3|TRBJ2-2|-|few
TGTGCCATCAGTGAGTCGTGGAGCGGGGAGCTGTTTTTT
CAISESWSGELFF
>TRBV5-1|TRBJ1-1|-|few
TGCGCCAGCAGCTTGGGACACGTGAACACTGAAGCTTTCTTT
CASSLGHVNTEAFF
>TRBV24-1|TRBJ2-2|-|few
TGTGCCACCAGTGATCCTACCGGACGTAACTCCGGGGAGCTGTTTTTT
CATSDPTGRNSGELFF
>TRBV7-9|TRBJ2-7|-|-
TGTGCCAGCAGCTTAGTTCCCCTTAGCTACGAGCAGTACTTC
CASSLVPLSYEQYF
>TRBV10-3|TRBJ2-6|-|few
TGTGCCATCAGTATAGGGGGGGTAACCGGGGCCAACGTCCTGACTTTC
CAISIGGVTGANVLTF
>TRBV6-1|TRBJ2-5|TRBD2|few
TGTGCCAGTCGGGACCAGTCAGCGGGAGTAAGAGAGACCCAGTACTTC
CASRDQSAGVRETQYF
>TRBV2|TRBJ2-1|-|few
TGTGCCAGCAGTGAAGGGGAAGGGTCCTACAATGAGCAGTTCTTC
CASSEGEGSYNEQFF
>TRBV12-3/TRBV12-4|TRBJ1-2|TRBD1|-
TGTGCCAGCAGAGAGGGACAGACTAACTATGGCTACACCTTC
CASREGQTNYGYTF
>TRBV5-5|TRBJ2-5|TRBD1|-
TGTGCCAGCAGCTTGGAAGGACAGGGCCACCCAACTGAGACCCAGTACTTC
CASSLEGQGHPTETQYF
>TRBV11-2|TRBJ2-4|-|-
TGTGCCAGCAGCTTAGATTGGGACGGAAAAGCCAAAAACATTCAGTACTTC
CASSLDWDGKAKNIQYF
>TRBV12-3/TRBV12-4|TRBJ2-3|-|many
TGTGCCAGCACCTGGACACACAGCACAGATACGCAGTATTTT
CASTWTHSTDTQYF
>TRBV19|TRBJ2-2|TRBD2|-
TGTGCCAGTAGTATCCGTAGCGGGCGGACCGGGGAGCTGTTTTTT
CASSIRSGRTGELFF
>TRBV28|TRBJ2-1|TRBD2|-
TGTGCCAGCAGCCTCCTGCCTAGCGGGAACTCCTACAATGAGCAGTTCTTC
CASSLLPSGNSYNEQFF
>TRBV7-9|TRBJ2-7|-|-
TGTGCCAGCAGCTTCCCGGGGATCGGGGAGCAGTACTTC
CASSFPGIGEQYF
>TRBV6-2/TRBV6-3|TRBJ1-5|TRBD1|-
TGTGCCAGCAGTTACGCCCCGGGACAGGATAGCAATCAGCCCCAGCATTTT
CASSYAPGQDSNQPQHF
>TRBV2|TRBJ2-4|-|-
TGTGCCAGCACCCTCCGGGGCACTAAGGAGGGCATTCAGTACTTC
CASTLRGTKEGIQYF
>TRBV5-1|TRBJ1-1|TRBD1|many
TGCGCCAGCAGCCAGGGACAGCAGAACACTGAAGCTTTCTTT
CASSQGQQNTEAFF
>TRBV27|TRBJ1-4|-|-
TGTGCCAGCAGCCAACACGGGGCTAATGAAAAACTGTTTTTT
CASSQHGANEKLFF
>TRBV7-2|TRBJ1-5|-|few
TGTGCCAGCAGCTTAGTCAAAAATCAGCCCCAGCATTTT
CASSLVKNQPQHF
>TRBV4-3|TRBJ2-7|-|many
TGCGCCAGCAGCCAAGGGGTGAAGGGATCCTACGAGCAGTACTTC
CASSQGVKGSYEQYF
>TRBV5-1|TRBJ2-3|-|few
TGCGCCAGCAGCTCCACAGGGATTGGGTCCGATACGCAGTATTTT
CASSSTGIGSDTQYF
>TRBV15|TRBJ2-5|-|-
TGTGCCGCCAGCAGAGATTTAGGGGAGACCCAGTACTTC
CAASRDLGETQYF